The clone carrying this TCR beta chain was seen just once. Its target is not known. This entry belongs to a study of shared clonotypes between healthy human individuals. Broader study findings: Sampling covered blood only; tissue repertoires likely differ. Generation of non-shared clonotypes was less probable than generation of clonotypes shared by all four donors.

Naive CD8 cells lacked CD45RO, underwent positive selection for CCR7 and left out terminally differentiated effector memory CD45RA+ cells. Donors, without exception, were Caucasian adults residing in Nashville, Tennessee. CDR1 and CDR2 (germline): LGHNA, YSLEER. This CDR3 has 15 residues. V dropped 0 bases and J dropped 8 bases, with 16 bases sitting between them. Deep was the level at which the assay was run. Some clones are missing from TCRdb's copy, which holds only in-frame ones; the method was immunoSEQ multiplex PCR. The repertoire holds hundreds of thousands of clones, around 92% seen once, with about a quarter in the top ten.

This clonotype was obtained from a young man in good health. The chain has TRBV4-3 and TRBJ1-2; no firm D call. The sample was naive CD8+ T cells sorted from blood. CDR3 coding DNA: TGCGCCAGCAGCCAAGAGGACCGGCCGGGCAGGGGCTACACCTTC. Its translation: CASSQEDRPGRGYTF.